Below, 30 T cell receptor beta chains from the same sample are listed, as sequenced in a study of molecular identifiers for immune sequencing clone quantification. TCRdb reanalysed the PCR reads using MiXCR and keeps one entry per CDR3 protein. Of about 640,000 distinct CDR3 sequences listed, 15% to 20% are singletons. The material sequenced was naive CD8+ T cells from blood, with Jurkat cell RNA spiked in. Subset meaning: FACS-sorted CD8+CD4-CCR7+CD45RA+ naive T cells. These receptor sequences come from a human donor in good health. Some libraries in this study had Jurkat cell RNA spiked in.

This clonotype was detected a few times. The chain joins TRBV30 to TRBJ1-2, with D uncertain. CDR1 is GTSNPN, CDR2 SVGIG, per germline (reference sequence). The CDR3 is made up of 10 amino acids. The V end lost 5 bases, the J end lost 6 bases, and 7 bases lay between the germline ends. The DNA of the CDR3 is TGTGCCTGGTATGGGAATGGCTACACCTTC. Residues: CAWYGNGYTF. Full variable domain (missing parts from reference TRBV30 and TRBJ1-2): SQTIHQWPATLVQPVGSPLSLECTVEGTSNPNLYWYRQAAGRGLQLLFYSVGIGQISSEVPQNLSASRPQDRQFILSSKKLLLSDSGFYLCAWYGNGYTFGSGTRLTVV.

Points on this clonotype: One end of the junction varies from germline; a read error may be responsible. Here the CDR3 reads CAGGGGSSGHTETFF. The CDR3 nucleotides are TGTGCCGGGGGGGGTGGGTCCTCTGGGCACACTGAAACTTTCTTT. V and J are TRBV13 and TRBJ1-1, with a tentative D call TRBD1 (5 bases). From germline, CDR1 is PRHDT and CDR2 FYEKMQ (reference sequence). The CDR3 consists of 15 residues.

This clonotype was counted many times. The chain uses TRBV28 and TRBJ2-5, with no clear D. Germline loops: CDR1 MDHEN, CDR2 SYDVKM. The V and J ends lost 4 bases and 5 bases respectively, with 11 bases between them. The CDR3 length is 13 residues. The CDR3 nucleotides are TGTGCCAGCAGTTCAGAGTTAACGGAGACCCAGTACTTC. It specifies CASSSELTETQYF.

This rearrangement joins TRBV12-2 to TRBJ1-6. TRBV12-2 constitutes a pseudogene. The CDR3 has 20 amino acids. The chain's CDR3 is CASRLMNDDLGNSYNSPLHF. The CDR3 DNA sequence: TGTGCAAGTCGCTTAATGAATGATGATTTGGGGAACTCCTATAATTCACCCCTCCACTTT.

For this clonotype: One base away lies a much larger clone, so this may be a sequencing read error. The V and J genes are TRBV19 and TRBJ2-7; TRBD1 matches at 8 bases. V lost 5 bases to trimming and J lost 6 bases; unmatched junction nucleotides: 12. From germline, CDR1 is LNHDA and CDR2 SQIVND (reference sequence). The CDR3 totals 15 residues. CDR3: CASSAGTGLYCEQYF. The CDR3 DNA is TGTGCCAGTAGTGCAGGGACAGGACTTTACTGCGAGCAGTACTTC.

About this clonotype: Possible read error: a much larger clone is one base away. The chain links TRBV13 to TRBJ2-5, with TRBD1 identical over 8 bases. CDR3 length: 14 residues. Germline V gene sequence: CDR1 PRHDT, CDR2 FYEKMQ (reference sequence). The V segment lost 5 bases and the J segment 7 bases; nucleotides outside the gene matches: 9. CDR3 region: CASSSGQGLGTQYF. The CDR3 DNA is TGTGCCAGCAGCAGCGGACAGGGTTTAGGGACCCAGTACTTC.

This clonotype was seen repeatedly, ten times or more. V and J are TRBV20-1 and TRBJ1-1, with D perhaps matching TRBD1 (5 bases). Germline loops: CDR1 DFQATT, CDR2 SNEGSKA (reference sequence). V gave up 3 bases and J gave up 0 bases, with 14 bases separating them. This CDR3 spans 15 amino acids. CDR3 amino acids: CSASGRERMNTEAFF. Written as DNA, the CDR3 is TGCAGTGCTAGTGGCAGGGAGCGTATGAACACTGAAGCTTTCTTT.

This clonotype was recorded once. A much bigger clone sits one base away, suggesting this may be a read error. The chain's CDR3 is CASSLAGRDRTYNEQFF. DNA of the CDR3: TGTGCCAGCAGCTTAGCAGGGAGGGACAGGACCTACAATGAGCAGTTCTTC. The gene calls are TRBV7-2 and TRBJ2-1, with D maybe TRBD1 (8 bases). The CDR3 loop spans 17 amino acids. Germline-derived CDR1 and CDR2 are SGHTA and FQGNSA. V lost 0 bases and J 2 bases, leaving 14 bases between the germline ends.

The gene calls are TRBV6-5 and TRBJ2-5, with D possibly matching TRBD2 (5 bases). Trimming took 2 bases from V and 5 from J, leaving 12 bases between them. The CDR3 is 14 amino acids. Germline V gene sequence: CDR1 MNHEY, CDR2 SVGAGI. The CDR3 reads CASSYSSGLETQYF. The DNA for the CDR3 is TGTGCCAGCAGTTACAGCAGCGGTCTGGAGACCCAGTACTTC.

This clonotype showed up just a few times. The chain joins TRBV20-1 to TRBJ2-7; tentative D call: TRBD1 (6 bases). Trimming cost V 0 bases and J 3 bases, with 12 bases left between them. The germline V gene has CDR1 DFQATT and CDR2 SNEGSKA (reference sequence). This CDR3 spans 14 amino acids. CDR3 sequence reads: CSARDLGTNYEQYF. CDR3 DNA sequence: TGCAGTGCTAGAGATCTGGGGACAAACTACGAGCAGTACTTC.

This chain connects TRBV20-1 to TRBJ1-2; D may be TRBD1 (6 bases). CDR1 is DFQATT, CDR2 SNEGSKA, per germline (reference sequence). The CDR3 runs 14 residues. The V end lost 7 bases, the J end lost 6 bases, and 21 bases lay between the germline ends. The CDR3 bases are TGCAGTGTCCTACCTACGGGGGCCGCCAATGGCTACACCTTC. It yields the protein CSVLPTGAANGYTF.

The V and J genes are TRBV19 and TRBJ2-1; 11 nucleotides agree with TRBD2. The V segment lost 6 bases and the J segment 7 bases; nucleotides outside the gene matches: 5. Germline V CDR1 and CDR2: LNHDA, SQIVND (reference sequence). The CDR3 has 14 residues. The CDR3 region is CASRLAGGFNEQFF. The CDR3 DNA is TGTGCCAGTAGGTTAGCGGGAGGGTTTAATGAGCAGTTCTTC.

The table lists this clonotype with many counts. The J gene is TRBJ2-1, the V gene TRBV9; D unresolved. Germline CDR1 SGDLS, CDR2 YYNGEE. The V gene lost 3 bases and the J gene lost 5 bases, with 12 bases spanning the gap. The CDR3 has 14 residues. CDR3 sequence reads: CASSGPSTHNEQFF. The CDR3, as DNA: TGTGCCAGCAGCGGGCCCTCGACCCACAATGAGCAGTTCTTC.

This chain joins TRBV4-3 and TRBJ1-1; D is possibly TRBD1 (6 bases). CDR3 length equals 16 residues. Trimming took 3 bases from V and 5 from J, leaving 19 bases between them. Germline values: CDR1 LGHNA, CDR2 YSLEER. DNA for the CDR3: TGCGCCAGCAGCCAGGGAACCCGGGACATTGGGACTGAAGCTTTCTTT. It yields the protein CASSQGTRDIGTEAFF.

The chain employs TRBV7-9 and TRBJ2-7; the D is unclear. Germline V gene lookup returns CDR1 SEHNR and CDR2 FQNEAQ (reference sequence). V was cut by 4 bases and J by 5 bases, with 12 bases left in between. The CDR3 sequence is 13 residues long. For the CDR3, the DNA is TGTGCCAGCAGCTCCCGACTTAGGGACGAGCAGTACTTC. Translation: CASSSRLRDEQYF.

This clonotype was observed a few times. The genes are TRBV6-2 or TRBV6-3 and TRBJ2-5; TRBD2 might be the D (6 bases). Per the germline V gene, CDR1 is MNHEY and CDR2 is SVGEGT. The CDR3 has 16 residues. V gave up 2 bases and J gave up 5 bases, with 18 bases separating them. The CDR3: CASSYPDYPGRETQYF. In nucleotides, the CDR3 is TGTGCCAGCAGTTACCCGGACTACCCCGGCCGGGAGACCCAGTACTTC.

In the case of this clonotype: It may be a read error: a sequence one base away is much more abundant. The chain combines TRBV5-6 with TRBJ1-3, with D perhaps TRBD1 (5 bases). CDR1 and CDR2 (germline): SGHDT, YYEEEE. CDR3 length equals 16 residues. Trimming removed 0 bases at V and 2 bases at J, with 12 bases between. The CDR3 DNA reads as TGTGCCAGCAGCTTGGGGGGCTGGAGCACTGGAAACACCATATATTTT. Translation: CASSLGGWSTGNTIYF. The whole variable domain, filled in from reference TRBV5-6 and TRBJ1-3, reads DAGVTQSPTHLIKTRGQQVTLRCSPKSGHDTVSWYQQALGQGPQFIFQYYEEEERQRGNFPDRFSGHQFPNYSSELNVNALLLGDSALYLCASSLGGWSTGNTIYFGEGSWLTVV.

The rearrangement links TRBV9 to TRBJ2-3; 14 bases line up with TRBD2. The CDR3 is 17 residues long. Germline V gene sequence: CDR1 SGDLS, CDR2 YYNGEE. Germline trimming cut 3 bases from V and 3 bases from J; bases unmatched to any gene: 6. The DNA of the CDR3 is TGTGCCAGCAGCGACGGGACTAGCGGGAGTAGTACAGATACGCAGTATTTT. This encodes CASSDGTSGSSTDTQYF.

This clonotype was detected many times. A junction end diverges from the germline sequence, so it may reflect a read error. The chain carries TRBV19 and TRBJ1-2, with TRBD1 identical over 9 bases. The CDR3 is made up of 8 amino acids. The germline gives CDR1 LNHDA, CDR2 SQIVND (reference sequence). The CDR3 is CATGQGLF. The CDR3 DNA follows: TGTGCCACAGGACAGGGGCTCTTC.

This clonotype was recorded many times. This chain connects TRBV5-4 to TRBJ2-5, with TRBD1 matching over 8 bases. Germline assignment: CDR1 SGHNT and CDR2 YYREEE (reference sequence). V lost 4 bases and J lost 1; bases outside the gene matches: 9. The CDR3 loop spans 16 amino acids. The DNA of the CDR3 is TGTGCCAGCAGCGAAGGACAGGGCCAATTCCAAGAGACCCAGTACTTC. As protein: CASSEGQGQFQETQYF.

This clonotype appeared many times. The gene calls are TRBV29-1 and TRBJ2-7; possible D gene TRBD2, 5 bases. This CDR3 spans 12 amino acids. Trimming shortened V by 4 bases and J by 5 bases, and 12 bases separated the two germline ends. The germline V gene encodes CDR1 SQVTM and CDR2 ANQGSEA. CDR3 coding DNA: TGCAGCGTTGTGGGCAGGCGGGACGAGCAGTACTTC. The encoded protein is CSVVGRRDEQYF.

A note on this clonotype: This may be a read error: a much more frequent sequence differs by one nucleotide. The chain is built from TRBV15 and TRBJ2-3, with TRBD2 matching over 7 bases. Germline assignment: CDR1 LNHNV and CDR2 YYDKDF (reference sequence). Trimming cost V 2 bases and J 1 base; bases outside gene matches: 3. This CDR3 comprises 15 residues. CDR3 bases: TGTGCCACCAGCAGACTAGCGGTTGGCACAGATACGCAGTATTTT. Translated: CATSRLAVGTDTQYF.

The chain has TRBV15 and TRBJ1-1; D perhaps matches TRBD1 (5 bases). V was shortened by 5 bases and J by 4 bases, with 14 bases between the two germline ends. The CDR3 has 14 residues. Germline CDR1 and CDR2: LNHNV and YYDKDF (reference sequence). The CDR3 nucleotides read TGTGCCACCAGCTTCGATCGGGACCCCACTGAAGCTTTCTTT. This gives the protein CATSFDRDPTEAFF. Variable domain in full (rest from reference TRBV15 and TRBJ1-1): DAMVIQNPRYQVTQFGKPVTLSCSQTLNHNVMYWYQQKSSQAPKLLFHYYDKDFNNEADTPDNFQSRRPNTSFCFLDIRSPGLGDTAMYLCATSFDRDPTEAFFGQGTRLTVV.

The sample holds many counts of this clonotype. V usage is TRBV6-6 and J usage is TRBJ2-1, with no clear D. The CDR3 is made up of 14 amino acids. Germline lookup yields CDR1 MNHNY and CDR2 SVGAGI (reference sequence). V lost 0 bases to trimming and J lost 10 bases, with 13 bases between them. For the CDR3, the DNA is TGTGCCAGCAGTTACTCGAGTATGGAAGGGGAGCAGTTCTTC. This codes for CASSYSSMEGEQFF.

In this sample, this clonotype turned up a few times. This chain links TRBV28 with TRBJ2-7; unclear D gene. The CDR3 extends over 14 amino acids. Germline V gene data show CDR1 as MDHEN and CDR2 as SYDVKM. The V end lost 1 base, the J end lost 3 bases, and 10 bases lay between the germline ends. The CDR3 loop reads CASSLLGNDYEQYF. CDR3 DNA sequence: TGTGCCAGCAGTTTATTGGGGAACGACTACGAGCAGTACTTC.

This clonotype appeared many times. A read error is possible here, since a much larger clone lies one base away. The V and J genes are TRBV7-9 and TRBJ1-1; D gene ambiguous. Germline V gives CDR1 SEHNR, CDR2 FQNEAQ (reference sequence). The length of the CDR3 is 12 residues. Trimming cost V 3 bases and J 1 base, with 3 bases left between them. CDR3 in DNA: TGTGCCAGCAGCTTCCAGAACACTGAAGCTTTCTTT. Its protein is CASSFQNTEAFF.

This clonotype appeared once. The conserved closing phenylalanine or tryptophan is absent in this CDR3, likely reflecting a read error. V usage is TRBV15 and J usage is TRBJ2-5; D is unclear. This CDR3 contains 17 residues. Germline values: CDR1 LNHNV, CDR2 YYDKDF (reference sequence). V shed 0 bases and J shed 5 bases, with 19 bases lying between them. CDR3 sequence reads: CATSRDRSGPFGETQYS. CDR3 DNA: TGTGCCACCAGCAGAGATCGGTCTGGGCCTTTCGGGGAGACCCAGTACTCC.

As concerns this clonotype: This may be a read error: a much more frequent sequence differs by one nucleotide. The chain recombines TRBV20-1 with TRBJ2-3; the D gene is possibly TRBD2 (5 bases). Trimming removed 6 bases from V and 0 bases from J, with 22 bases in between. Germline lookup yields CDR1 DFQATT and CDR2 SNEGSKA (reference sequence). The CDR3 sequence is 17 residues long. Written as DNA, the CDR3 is TGCAGTGCCACACGGTGGGCGCGGAGGCCCAGCACAGATACGCAGTATTTT. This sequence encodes CSATRWARRPSTDTQYF.

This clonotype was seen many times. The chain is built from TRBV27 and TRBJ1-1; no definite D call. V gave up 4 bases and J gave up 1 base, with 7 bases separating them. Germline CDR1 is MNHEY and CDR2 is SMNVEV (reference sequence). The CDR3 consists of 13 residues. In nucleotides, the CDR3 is TGTGCCAGCAGTTGGCAAGAGAACACTGAAGCTTTCTTT. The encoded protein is CASSWQENTEAFF.

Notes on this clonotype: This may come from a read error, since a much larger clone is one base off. The CDR3 coding sequence is TGCAGCGCCGAGAGGGCAGAGACCTACGAGCAGTACTTC. Protein: CSAERAETYEQYF. The V call is TRBV29-1, the J call TRBJ2-7; tentatively, D is TRBD2 (5 bases). This CDR3 spans 13 amino acids. CDR1 and CDR2 (germline): SQVTM, ANQGSEA. Trimming cost V 7 bases and J 2 bases, with 15 bases left between them.